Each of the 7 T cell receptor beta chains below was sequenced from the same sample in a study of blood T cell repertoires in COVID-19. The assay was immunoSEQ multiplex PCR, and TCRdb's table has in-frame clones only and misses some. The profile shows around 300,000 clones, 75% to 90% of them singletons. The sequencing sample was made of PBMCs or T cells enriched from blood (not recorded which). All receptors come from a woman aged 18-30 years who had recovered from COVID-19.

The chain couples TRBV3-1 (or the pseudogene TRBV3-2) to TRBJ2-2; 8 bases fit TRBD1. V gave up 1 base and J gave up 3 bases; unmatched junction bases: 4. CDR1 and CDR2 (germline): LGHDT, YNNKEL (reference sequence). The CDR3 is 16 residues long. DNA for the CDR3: TGTGCCAGCAGCCAAGCCAGGGGGCGTTACACCGGGGAGCTGTTTTTT. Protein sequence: CASSQARGRYTGELFF.

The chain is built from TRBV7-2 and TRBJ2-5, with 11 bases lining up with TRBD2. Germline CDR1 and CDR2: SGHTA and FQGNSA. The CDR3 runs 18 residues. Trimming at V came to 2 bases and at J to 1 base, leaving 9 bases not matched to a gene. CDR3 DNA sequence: TGTGCCAGCAGCTTAAGGTTCGCTAGCGGGGGGATCCAAGAGACCCAGTACTTC. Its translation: CASSLRFASGGIQETQYF. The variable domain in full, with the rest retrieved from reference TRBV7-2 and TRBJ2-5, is GAGVSQSPSNKVTEKGKDVELRCDPISGHTALYWYRQSLGQGLEFLIYFQGNSAPDKSGLPSDRFSAERTGGSVSTLTIQRTQQEDSAVYLCASSLRFASGGIQETQYFGPGTRLLVL.

The DNA for the CDR3 is TGTGCCAGCAGTGACAGGGGCCCTAAAGAGACCCAGTACTTC. Its protein product is CASSDRGPKETQYF. The V and J genes are TRBV6-1 and TRBJ2-5; D is possibly TRBD1 (6 bases). Trimming took off 3 bases at V and 3 bases at J, with 11 bases between the two ends. This CDR3 has 14 residues. Germline V gene lookup returns CDR1 MNHNS and CDR2 SASEGT.

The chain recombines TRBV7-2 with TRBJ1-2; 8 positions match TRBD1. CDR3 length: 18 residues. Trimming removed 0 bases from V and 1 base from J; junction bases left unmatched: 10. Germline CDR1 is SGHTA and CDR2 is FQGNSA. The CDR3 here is CASSLAGRGQVINYGYTF. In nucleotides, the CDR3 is TGTGCCAGCAGCTTAGCGGGCAGGGGGCAAGTTATTAACTATGGCTACACCTTC.

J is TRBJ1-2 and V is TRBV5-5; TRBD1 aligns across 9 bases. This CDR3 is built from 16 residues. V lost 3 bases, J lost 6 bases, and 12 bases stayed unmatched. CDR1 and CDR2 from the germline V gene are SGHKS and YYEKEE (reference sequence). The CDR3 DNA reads TGTGCCAGCAGCTATACAGGGGGCCCTGTAAAGGATGGCTACACCTTC. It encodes CASSYTGGPVKDGYTF.

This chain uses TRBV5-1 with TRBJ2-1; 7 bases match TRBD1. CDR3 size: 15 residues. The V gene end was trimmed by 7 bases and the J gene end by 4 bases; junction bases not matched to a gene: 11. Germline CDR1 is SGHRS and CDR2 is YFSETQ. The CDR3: CASGLTGESYNEQFF. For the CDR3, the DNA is TGCGCCAGCGGGTTAACAGGGGAGTCTTACAATGAGCAGTTCTTC.

This CDR3 reads CASIPWDLTGLEISPLHF. The CDR3, as DNA: TGTGCCAGCATCCCTTGGGATTTGACAGGCCTTGAGATCTCACCCCTCCACTTT. V usage is TRBV6-4 and J usage is TRBJ1-6; D might be TRBD1 (6 bases). The CDR3 length is 18 residues. Germline CDR1 reads MRHNA; CDR2 reads SNTAGT. Trimming pared 7 bases from V and 10 bases from J, leaving 29 bases between.